This T cell receptor beta chain was documented in a study of shared clonotypes between healthy human individuals. Study conclusions and caveats: Clonotype sharing among donors was thought likely to change with sequencing depth.

To note about this clone: Its target is unknown.

The study ran the assay at deep level. Data came from immunoSEQ multiplex PCR; TCRdb stores just in-frame clones and leaves some out. The sample holds fewer than 2.5 million clones, under 95% seen once. The CDR3 spans 14 residues. Germline CDR1 is SGHAT and CDR2 is FQNNGV. V was pared by 6 bases and J by 0 bases, with 11 bases between. Memory CD4+ cells were the fraction left after CD45RA+ naive selection. The sample was naive CD4+ T cells from PBMCs. Subset described: CD45RA+ positively selected. This sequence originates from a man between 18 and 35 years old in good health. Some clones in this sample may be carry-over from other donors' samples. The V and J genes are TRBV11-2 and TRBJ1-2; D remains unclear. The chain's CDR3 is CASSPPHSNYGYTF. CDR3 bases: TGTGCCAGCAGTCCTCCCCACTCTAACTATGGCTACACCTTC.